These 28 T cell receptor beta chains came from one sample sequenced in a study of tumor and adjacent non-tumor tissue in lung cancer. This sample's RNA came from whole unsorted tissue. Three rounds of nested PCR, following a modified ARM-PCR protocol, produced the TCRbeta library. TCRdb re-called the multiplex PCR reads through MiXCR, storing one row per CDR3 protein. The sample lists about 110,000 distinct CDR3 sequences, roughly 80% occurring once. Sequenced: lung tumor tissue. All receptors come from a woman aged 55-69 years with non-small cell lung cancer.

Points on this clonotype: An end of the junction differs from the germline gene, which may be a read error. The genes are TRBV4-3 and TRBJ2-5, with a possible D match to TRBD2 (6 bases). This CDR3 has 15 residues. Germline values: CDR1 LGHNA, CDR2 YSLEER. The CDR3 here is CASSRHWDLQETQHF. The CDR3 bases are TGCGCCAGCAGCCGACACTGGGACTTACAAGAGACCCAGCACTTC.

Of note for this clonotype: The junction differs from germline at one of its ends, possibly a read error. The V and J genes are TRBV20-1 and TRBJ2-1, with 11 nucleotides matching TRBD2. Germline CDR1 DFQATT, CDR2 SNEGSKA (reference sequence). This CDR3 spans 16 amino acids. Written as DNA, the CDR3 is TGCAGTGCTGAGCCCGGGACTAGCGGATCTTACAATGAGCAGTTGTTC. Its protein is CSAEPGTSGSYNEQLF.

This clonotype appeared many times. The chain recombines TRBV14 with TRBJ2-1; 8 bases are shared with TRBD1. The CDR3 extends over 16 amino acids. Per germline, CDR1 SGHDN and CDR2 FVKESK. Trimming at V came to 4 bases and at J to 5 bases, leaving 10 bases not matched to a gene. The CDR3 sequence is CASSLYDRGTHNEQFF. CDR3 sequence (DNA): TGTGCCAGCAGCCTGTACGACAGGGGCACCCACAATGAGCAGTTCTTC.

Comment on this clonotype: A clone one base away is much larger, so this may be a read error. The chain carries TRBV4-3 and TRBJ2-7; D may be TRBD1 or TRBD2 (5 bases each). The CDR3 has 16 amino acids. CDR1 and CDR2 from the germline V gene are LGHNA and YSLEER. Here the CDR3 reads CASSQGFPGPTYEPYF. CDR3 nucleotides: TGCGCCAGCAGCCAAGGTTTCCCGGGACCTACCTACGAGCCGTACTTC.

Concerning this clonotype: This may be a read error: a much more frequent sequence differs by one nucleotide. This chain links TRBV29-1 with TRBJ1-1; D is unresolved. The germline V and J ends were trimmed by 4 bases and 1 base, with 7 bases remaining between them. This CDR3 has 12 amino acids. Looked up from germline, CDR1 is SQVTM and CDR2 is ANQGSEA. The CDR3 DNA follows: TGCAGCGTTGCGGGCGCGAACACTGAAGCTTTCTTT. Its translation: CSVAGANTEAFF.

With regard to this clonotype: Given a much more abundant clone one base away, this may be a read error. The CDR3 carries no conserved terminal phenylalanine or tryptophan, so it likely arises from a read error. The chain combines TRBV20-1 with TRBJ1-5, with TRBD1 matching over 7 bases. With 5 bases clipped from V and 9 bases from J, the junction kept 1 base outside the gene matches. Germline assignment: CDR1 DFQATT and CDR2 SNEGSKA (reference sequence). The CDR3 loop spans 10 amino acids. CDR3 region: CSAGDRPQHI. CDR3 coding DNA: TGCAGTGCTGGGGACAGGCCCCAGCATATT.

As regards this clonotype: One end of the junction is discordant with germline, which a read error may explain. This chain connects TRBV4-3 to TRBJ2-4; weak D call: TRBD2 (6 bases). This CDR3 is built from 17 residues. CDR1 is LGHNA, CDR2 YSLEER, per germline. As DNA, the CDR3 is TGCGCCAGCAGTCAAGATGGGGGGTGCAGCTCGATGAACATTCAGTACTTC. Translating it yields CASSQDGGCSSMNIQYF.

In the case of this clonotype: One end of the junction varies from germline; a read error may be responsible. The chain has TRBV6-2 or TRBV6-3 and TRBJ2-1, with 8 bases matching TRBD2. This CDR3 has 14 residues. Per germline, CDR1 MNHEY and CDR2 SVGEGT. CDR3 amino acids: CASRREVENNEQLF. The CDR3 nucleotides read TGTGCCAGCAGGCGGGAGGTGGAGAACAATGAGCAGCTCTTC.

This clonotype has more than one count but fewer than ten. A much larger clone sits a single nucleotide away, making a read error possible. This sequence joins TRBV20-1 and TRBJ2-1; maybe TRBD1 (5 bases). In germline, CDR1 is DFQATT, CDR2 SNEGSKA (reference sequence). This CDR3 comprises 13 residues. CDR3 nucleotides: TGCAGTAATAGGGGAATCGGCTACGATGAGCAGTCCTTC. Its translation: CSNRGIGYDEQSF.

Remarks on this clonotype: At one boundary the junction diverges from the germline segment, which might be a read error. V usage is TRBV29-1 and J usage is TRBJ2-3; D unresolved. CDR3 length equals 16 residues. CDR1 SQVTM and CDR2 ANQGSEA come from the germline V gene. The chain's CDR3 is CSVEDLRVGSADTQCF. CDR3 sequence (DNA): TGCAGCGTTGAAGATCTCAGAGTGGGGTCCGCAGATACGCAATGTTTT.

About this clonotype itself: A junction boundary mismatches the germline segment, possibly from a read error. The chain uses TRBV11-3 and TRBJ2-7; maybe TRBD2 (6 bases). Germline assignment: CDR1 SGHNT and CDR2 YENEEA. This CDR3 is built from 15 residues. CDR3: CASSLRTGSSNEQYF. The CDR3 DNA reads as TGTGCCAGCAGCCTAAGGACCGGGAGCTCCAACGAGCAGTACTTC.

For this clonotype: The junction departs from the called germline gene at one end, perhaps through a read error. CDR3 sequence: CASSLRTGAHNELFF. In DNA, the CDR3 is TGTGCCAGCAGTTTAAGGACAGGGGCCCACAATGAGCTGTTCTTC. The V call is TRBV11-2, the J call TRBJ2-1, with TRBD1 matching 9 bases. CDR3 length: 15 residues. Germline V CDR1 and CDR2: SGHAT, FQNNGV.

A remark on this clonotype: At one end, the junction sequence differs from germline, possibly due to a read error. V usage is TRBV5-5 and J usage is TRBJ2-3; the D gene is possibly TRBD1 (5 bases). CDR3 length: 16 residues. Germline values: CDR1 SGHKS, CDR2 YYEKEE (reference sequence). Written as DNA, the CDR3 is TGTGTCAGCAGCCTTAGAACACGACAGTCCACAGATACGCAGTATTTT. Protein sequence: CVSSLRTRQSTDTQYF.

Notes on this clonotype: No conserved phenylalanine or tryptophan is present at the end of the CDR3, so a read error is the likely explanation. V usage is TRBV11-3 and J usage is TRBJ2-3; D perhaps matches TRBD2 (6 bases). Germline CDR1 SGHNT, CDR2 YENEEA. V was pared by 6 bases and J by 11 bases, with 24 bases between. The CDR3 sequence is 15 residues long. The DNA for the CDR3 is TGTGCCAGCAGTCCCGCCGGGCAGGGAGGTCATATGCAGTATTAT. Translated, it gives CASSPAGQGGHMQYY.

As for this clonotype: This likely comes from a read error, as the CDR3 has no conserved phenylalanine or tryptophan at its end. Because the CDR3's place on the DNA is in doubt, the DNA is left out and the CDR3 is given as listed by TCRdb. The chain couples TRBV11-2 to TRBJ2-3; the D segment call TRBD1 is taken from the table without a DNA check. Germline lookup yields CDR1 SGHAT and CDR2 FQNNGV. The CDR3 adds up to 15 amino acids, both ends counted. This chain's CDR3 is CASRATGTATDTKYS.

As concerns this clonotype: The final CDR3 position lacks the conserved phenylalanine or tryptophan, pointing to a likely read error. The chain recombines TRBV11-1 with TRBJ2-2, with 7 bases matching TRBD1. Germline V lookup: CDR1 SGHAT, CDR2 FQDESV (reference sequence). The CDR3 totals 16 residues. J lost 1 base, V lost 9 bases, and 11 bases had no gene match. The CDR3 DNA follows: TGTGCCAGTAGCGCCTGGACAGGAGTGAACACCGGGGAGCTGTTTGTT. Protein: CASSAWTGVNTGELFV.

The CDR3, as DNA: TGTGCCAGCAGCCAAACTGCCCCTAACTATGGCTACACCTTC. Translation gives CASSQTAPNYGYTF. J is TRBJ1-2 and V is TRBV7-9; D is uncertain. Germline V gene sequence: CDR1 SEHNR, CDR2 FQNEAQ (reference sequence). V was cut by 5 bases and J by 0 bases, with 10 bases left in between. The CDR3 has 14 residues.

In regard to this clonotype: Given the absence of the conserved phenylalanine or tryptophan at the CDR3 end, a read error is likely. The chain combines TRBV20-1 with TRBJ2-1, with TRBD2 as a possible D gene (5 bases). Germline V gene lookup returns CDR1 DFQATT and CDR2 SNEGSKA (reference sequence). The CDR3 runs to 12 residues. CDR3 protein: CTALASYNEQFY. The CDR3 nucleotides read TGCACTGCGCTAGCATCCTACAATGAGCAGTTCTAC.

For this clonotype: The CDR3 does not close with the conserved phenylalanine or tryptophan, likely indicating a read error. The DNA is left out, because the CDR3 cannot be placed on it with certainty; the CDR3 is given as TCRdb lists it. This chain links TRBV20-1 with TRBJ2-4; the D segment call TRBD1 is taken from the table without a DNA check. Germline CDR1 is DFQATT and CDR2 is SNEGSKA (reference sequence). Counting both end residues, the CDR3 totals 13 amino acids. The CDR3 loop is CSGTPGAKNIQYI.

In regard to this clonotype: Sequence at one end of the junction differs from germline and may be a read error. The chain couples TRBV11-2 to TRBJ2-2; the match to TRBD1 covers 7 bases. CDR1 and CDR2 (germline): SGHAT, FQNNGV. CDR3 size: 14 residues. CDR3 nucleotides: TGTGCCAGTAGGAGAGTAGGGGGCACCGGGGTGCTGTTTTTT. Its protein product is CASRRVGGTGVLFF. The full variable domain, its missing parts supplied by reference TRBV11-2 and TRBJ2-2, is EAGVAQSPRYKIIEKRQSVAFWCNPISGHATLYWYQQILGQGPKLLIQFQNNGVVDDSQLPKDRFSAERLKGVDSTLKIQPAKLEDSAVYLCASRRVGGTGVLFFGEGSRLTVL.

For this clonotype: An end of the junction does not agree with germline; a read error may underlie this. The chain employs TRBV12-3 or TRBV12-4 and TRBJ2-4, with 7 bases fitting TRBD1. The CDR3 runs 16 residues. The CDR3 spells CASSRQGTLAKNIRYF. In nucleotides, the CDR3 is TGCGCCAGCAGTCGACAGGGCACTTTAGCCAAAAACATTCGGTACTTC.

In its sample, this clonotype was seen many times. The chain joins TRBV6-2 or TRBV6-3 to TRBJ2-7; D is possibly TRBD1 (6 bases). The CDR3 sequence is 16 residues long. V dropped 6 bases and J dropped 0 bases, with 18 bases sitting between them. CDR1 is MNHEY, CDR2 SVGEGT, per germline. In DNA form, the CDR3 reads TGTGCCAGCAGCTCCCGTCTTAGACAGGCCTCCTACGAGCAGTACTTC. Encoded protein: CASSSRLRQASYEQYF.

A remark on this clonotype: A read error may account for a junction end that differs from germline. V usage is TRBV11-3 and J usage is TRBJ2-1; TRBD2 matches 13 bases. Germline CDR1 and CDR2: SGHNT and YENEEA. The CDR3 sequence is 15 residues long. CDR3 protein: CASSTGTSGIVKQFF. The DNA of the CDR3 is TGCGCCAGTAGTACAGGGACTAGCGGGATTGTTAAGCAGTTCTTC.

This chain joins TRBV6-7 and TRBJ2-1, with no clear D. TRBV6-7 falls under the ORF class, with uncertain function. Trimming took off 2 bases at V and 8 bases at J, with 16 bases between the two ends. The length of the CDR3 is 15 residues. Here the CDR3 DNA reads TGTGCCAGCAGTTACGCCTGGACGGTGTTGGATGAGCAGTTCTTC. Translation gives CASSYAWTVLDEQFF.

By frequency in the sample, this clonotype is medium-sized. The rearrangement uses TRBV11-3 and TRBJ1-1; D might be TRBD1 (5 bases). Germline assignment: CDR1 SGHNT and CDR2 YENEEA. The ends were cut back, 1 base at V and 0 bases at J, with 9 bases in the middle. CDR3 size: 15 residues. DNA of the CDR3: TGTGCCAGCAGCTTAGTTGGGGCCATGAACACTGAAGCTTTCTTT. Encoded protein: CASSLVGAMNTEAFF.

About this clonotype: A much more abundant neighbour one base away suggests this may be a read error. The chain is built from TRBV6-2 or TRBV6-3 and TRBJ2-7, with TRBD2 as a possible D gene (5 bases). The CDR3 spans 18 residues. Germline values: CDR1 MNHEY, CDR2 SVGEGT. V was clipped by 4 bases and J by 0 bases, with 22 bases between them. This CDR3 is CASSSYWTGGPFSYEQYF. The CDR3 DNA reads as TGTGCCAGCAGTTCGTACTGGACTGGCGGACCCTTCTCCTACGAGCAGTACTTC.

There are a few counts of this clonotype. V usage is TRBV28 and J usage is TRBJ2-4; 8 bases match TRBD1. The CDR3 covers 17 residues. Trimming took 9 bases from V and 2 from J; bases not matched to a gene: 15. Germline V lookup: CDR1 MDHEN, CDR2 SYDVKM. The CDR3 protein is CASSSPQGGLTKNIQYF. The CDR3 DNA sequence: TGTGCCAGTAGTAGCCCACAGGGGGGACTCACCAAAAACATTCAGTACTTC.

This clonotype has a handful of counts. Relative to the germline gene, one junction end is altered; a read error may explain this. The rearrangement joins TRBV5-1 to TRBJ1-4; D not certain. This CDR3 comprises 13 residues. The germline V gene has CDR1 SGHRS and CDR2 YFSETQ. CDR3 DNA: TGCGCCGGCAGCGTACGACTTGACGAAACACTGTTTTTT. Amino acids: CAGSVRLDETLFF.